The rows below give T cell receptor beta chains drawn from one sample of a study of T-cell reconstitution after alpha-beta-depleted transplantation in children. TCRdb fed the PCR reads into MiXCR, producing one record per CDR3 protein. The sample has more than 200,000 distinct CDR3 sequences, roughly 24% seen once; the top ten hold about 2.5%. The sample was PBMCs, taken before TCRalphabeta/CD19-depleted stem cell transplant. These receptors were taken from a girl aged 2 to 9 with Fanconi anemia, due to receive a stem cell transplant. CDR3s include the opening cysteine and the closing phenylalanine or tryptophan. The D gene is left open where the match is weak. Clone size is not always given. Where it is, it says once, few, many or a class for expanded clones.

clone size: many
CDR3 length: 17
J gene: TRBJ2-1
D gene: TRBD2
V gene: TRBV4-1
CDR3 DNA: TGCGCCAGCAGCCTCTACTTAGCGGGAGGGGCCTACAATGAGCAGTTCTTC
CDR3 protein: CASSLYLAGGAYNEQFF

clone size: .
CDR3 length: 11
J gene: TRBJ1-4
D gene: .
V gene: TRBV29-1
CDR3 DNA: TGCAGCGCCTGGTCTGATGAAAAACTGTTTTTT
CDR3 protein: CSAWSDEKLFF

clone size: .
CDR3 length: 14
J gene: TRBJ2-5
D gene: .
V gene: TRBV20-1
CDR3 DNA: TGCAGTGCTAGAGTCCCGGGAGTGCGGGAGACCCAGTACTTC
CDR3 protein: CSARVPGVRETQYF

clone size: .
CDR3 length: 16
J gene: TRBJ1-1
D gene: .
V gene: TRBV13
CDR3 DNA: TGTGCCAGCAGCCTGCTGGGGGGAAGGATGAACACTGAAGCTTTCTTT
CDR3 protein: CASSLLGGRMNTEAFF

clone size: .
CDR3 length: 11
J gene: TRBJ2-5
D gene: .
V gene: TRBV18
CDR3 DNA: TGTGCCAGCTCGGATTCAGAGACCCAGTACTTC
CDR3 protein: CASSDSETQYF

clone size: few
CDR3 length: 15
J gene: TRBJ2-1
D gene: TRBD2
V gene: TRBV18
CDR3 DNA: TGTGCCAGCTCGCCCGGACTAGCGTATTCAAATGAGCAGTTCTTC
CDR3 protein: CASSPGLAYSNEQFF

clone size: .
CDR3 length: 14
J gene: TRBJ2-7
D gene: .
V gene: TRBV20-1
CDR3 DNA: TGCAGTGCTAGCCGGCTAGCGACTTCCTACGAGCAGTACTTC
CDR3 protein: CSASRLATSYEQYF

clone size: many
CDR3 length: 16
J gene: TRBJ2-7
D gene: .
V gene: TRBV5-1
CDR3 DNA: TGCGCCAGCAGCTTGGAGGCGACTACCTACTCCTACGAGCAGTACTTC
CDR3 protein: CASSLEATTYSYEQYF

clone size: .
CDR3 length: 10
J gene: TRBJ2-3
D gene: .
V gene: TRBV28
CDR3 DNA: TGTGCCACCTTTAGAGATACGCAGTATTTT
CDR3 protein: CATFRDTQYF

clone size: many
CDR3 length: 12
J gene: TRBJ1-1
D gene: .
V gene: TRBV7-9
CDR3 DNA: TGTGCCAGCAGCTTGGACACCACTGAAGCTTTCTTT
CDR3 protein: CASSLDTTEAFF

clone size: many
CDR3 length: 16
J gene: TRBJ2-1
D gene: .
V gene: TRBV12-3/TRBV12-4
CDR3 DNA: TGTGCCAGCAGTTTTCTGCGGCTAGCTGCCTACAATGAGCAGTTCTTC
CDR3 protein: CASSFLRLAAYNEQFF

clone size: many
CDR3 length: 15
J gene: TRBJ2-5
D gene: .
V gene: TRBV5-6
CDR3 DNA: TGTGCCAGCAGCCCACTCATGGACAGCCAAGAGACCCAGTACTTC
CDR3 protein: CASSPLMDSQETQYF

clone size: .
CDR3 length: 14
J gene: TRBJ2-5
D gene: TRBD2
V gene: TRBV20-1
CDR3 DNA: TGCAGTGGGATTAGCGGGAGGTACCAAGAGACCCAGTACTTC
CDR3 protein: CSGISGRYQETQYF

clone size: .
CDR3 length: 14
J gene: TRBJ2-1
D gene: TRBD2
V gene: TRBV10-3
CDR3 DNA: TGTGCCATCAGTGATTGGGCTAGCGGGCGGGAGCAGTTCTTC
CDR3 protein: CAISDWASGREQFF

clone size: .
CDR3 length: 17
J gene: TRBJ2-1
D gene: TRBD2
V gene: TRBV20-1
CDR3 DNA: TGCAGTGCTAGTAGAGGGGGACTAGCGGGAGGGACCCATGAGCAGTTCTTC
CDR3 protein: CSASRGGLAGGTHEQFF

clone size: many
CDR3 length: 12
J gene: TRBJ2-1
D gene: .
V gene: TRBV20-1
CDR3 DNA: TGCAGTGCTAGAGATCTACCCAATGAGCAGTTCTTC
CDR3 protein: CSARDLPNEQFF

clone size: few
CDR3 length: 17
J gene: TRBJ2-3
D gene: .
V gene: TRBV28
CDR3 DNA: TGTGCCAGCACCTCCTGGATGGATCCCTCTAGCACAGATACGCAGTATTTT
CDR3 protein: CASTSWMDPSSTDTQYF

clone size: many
CDR3 length: 15
J gene: TRBJ2-7
D gene: .
V gene: TRBV6-2/TRBV6-3
CDR3 DNA: TGTGCCAGCAGCCTCATGGGGGGCTCCACCTACGAGCAGTACTTC
CDR3 protein: CASSLMGGSTYEQYF

clone size: .
CDR3 length: 15
J gene: TRBJ2-7
D gene: TRBD1
V gene: TRBV19
CDR3 DNA: TGTGCCAGTAGTAGGGACAGGGGGCCTTCCTACGAGCAGTACTTC
CDR3 protein: CASSRDRGPSYEQYF

clone size: .
CDR3 length: 14
J gene: TRBJ2-7
D gene: .
V gene: TRBV19
CDR3 DNA: TGTGCCAGTAAACACACCTGGACAGTTGACGAGCAGTACTTC
CDR3 protein: CASKHTWTVDEQYF

clone size: many
CDR3 length: 15
J gene: TRBJ1-2
D gene: .
V gene: TRBV20-1
CDR3 DNA: TGCAGTGCTAGACTTCCCCCAATAAATACGGGAGGCTACACCTTC
CDR3 protein: CSARLPPINTGGYTF

clone size: .
CDR3 length: 14
J gene: TRBJ2-7
D gene: TRBD1
V gene: TRBV4-2
CDR3 DNA: TGTGCCAGCAGCCAAACTGGACAGGTTCAAAGTCCGTGCTTC
CDR3 protein: CASSQTGQVQSPCF

clone size: .
CDR3 length: 14
J gene: TRBJ2-7
D gene: .
V gene: TRBV6-5
CDR3 DNA: TGTGCCAGCAGTTATCGGCAGGTCAGCTACGAGCAGTACTTC
CDR3 protein: CASSYRQVSYEQYF

clone size: many
CDR3 length: 15
J gene: TRBJ1-1
D gene: .
V gene: TRBV5-1
CDR3 DNA: TGCGCCAGCAGCTTGCTTGTGGAGGGCAACACTGAAGCTTTCTTT
CDR3 protein: CASSLLVEGNTEAFF

clone size: few
CDR3 length: 14
J gene: TRBJ1-2
D gene: .
V gene: TRBV5-1
CDR3 DNA: TGCGCCAGCAGCTTGGCCGGGGAAAGGCATGGCTACACCTTC
CDR3 protein: CASSLAGERHGYTF

clone size: .
CDR3 length: 14
J gene: TRBJ2-3
D gene: TRBD2
V gene: TRBV20-1
CDR3 DNA: TGCAGTGCTGAAACTAGCGGGAGGCCAGATACGCAGTATTTT
CDR3 protein: CSAETSGRPDTQYF

clone size: many
CDR3 length: 13
J gene: TRBJ1-1
D gene: .
V gene: TRBV20-1
CDR3 DNA: TGCAGTGCTACGGCAGGGATGAACACTGAAGCTTTCTTT
CDR3 protein: CSATAGMNTEAFF

clone size: many
CDR3 length: 15
J gene: TRBJ2-2
D gene: TRBD2
V gene: TRBV12-3/TRBV12-4
CDR3 DNA: TGTGCCAGCAGCTGGACTAGCGGGAGTGCCGGGGAGCTGTTTTTT
CDR3 protein: CASSWTSGSAGELFF

clone size: .
CDR3 length: 15
J gene: TRBJ2-1
D gene: TRBD2
V gene: TRBV7-3
CDR3 DNA: TGTGCCAGCAGCTTCGGACTAGCGGTCTACAATGAGCAGTTCTTC
CDR3 protein: CASSFGLAVYNEQFF

clone size: many
CDR3 length: 13
J gene: TRBJ2-5
D gene: .
V gene: TRBV29-1
CDR3 DNA: TGCAGCTCTGGACTGGTAAAGCGGGAGACCCAGTACTTC
CDR3 protein: CSSGLVKRETQYF

clone size: many
CDR3 length: 16
J gene: TRBJ2-2
D gene: TRBD2
V gene: TRBV7-3
CDR3 DNA: TGTGCCAGCAGCTTAGGCCCAGCGGGAGGAACCGGGGAGCTGTTTTTT
CDR3 protein: CASSLGPAGGTGELFF

clone size: .
CDR3 length: 13
J gene: TRBJ2-7
D gene: .
V gene: TRBV25-1
CDR3 DNA: TGTGCCAGCAGTGAATCAACAGGACGCGAGCAGTACTTC
CDR3 protein: CASSESTGREQYF

clone size: many
CDR3 length: 15
J gene: TRBJ2-5
D gene: TRBD2
V gene: TRBV5-1
CDR3 DNA: TGCGCCAGCAGCTTGGTTAGTAGCGGGCAAGAGACCCAGTACTTC
CDR3 protein: CASSLVSSGQETQYF